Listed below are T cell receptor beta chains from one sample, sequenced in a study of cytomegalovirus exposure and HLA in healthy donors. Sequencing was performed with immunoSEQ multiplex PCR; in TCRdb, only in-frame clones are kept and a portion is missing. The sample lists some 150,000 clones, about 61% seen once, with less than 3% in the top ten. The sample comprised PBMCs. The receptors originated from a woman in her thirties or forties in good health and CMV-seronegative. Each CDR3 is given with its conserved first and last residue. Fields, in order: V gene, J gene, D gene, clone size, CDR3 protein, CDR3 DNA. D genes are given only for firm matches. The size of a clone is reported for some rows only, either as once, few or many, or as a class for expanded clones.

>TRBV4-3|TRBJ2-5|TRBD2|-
CASSQAPRLAGGETQYF
TGCGCCAGCAGCCAAGCCCCGAGACTAGCGGGGGGGGAGACCCAGTACTTC
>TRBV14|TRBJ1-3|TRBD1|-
CASSQDGTGLSGNTIYF
TGTGCCAGCAGCCAAGATGGGACAGGTCTCTCTGGAAACACCATATATTTT
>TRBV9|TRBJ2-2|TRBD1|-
CASSPDGGQGSGELFF
TGTGCCAGCAGCCCTGATGGGGGACAGGGATCCGGGGAGCTGTTTTTT
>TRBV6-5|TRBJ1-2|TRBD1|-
CASSYSYQGVYGYTF
TGTGCCAGCAGTTACTCGTATCAGGGGGTATATGGCTACACCTTC
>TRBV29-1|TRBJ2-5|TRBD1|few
CSAPDRGRGETQYF
TGCAGCGCCCCGGACAGGGGGCGAGGGGAGACCCAGTACTTC
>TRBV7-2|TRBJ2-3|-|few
CASSLWLGATDTQYF
TGTGCCAGCAGCTTATGGTTAGGGGCGACAGATACGCAGTATTTT
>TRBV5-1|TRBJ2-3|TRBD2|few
CASSSAGVVTDTQYF
TGCGCCAGCAGCAGCGCGGGGGTGGTAACAGATACGCAGTATTTT
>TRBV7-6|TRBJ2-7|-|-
CASSLGSGSEQYF
TGTGCCAGCAGCTTAGGAAGCGGCTCCGAGCAGTACTTC
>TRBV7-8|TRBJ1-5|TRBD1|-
CASSLEGASDQPQHF
TGTGCCAGCAGCTTAGAGGGGGCTAGTGATCAGCCCCAGCATTTT
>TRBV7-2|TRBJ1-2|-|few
CASSFDVTGPLYGYTF
TGTGCCAGCAGCTTTGATGTTACAGGGCCCCTCTATGGCTACACCTTC
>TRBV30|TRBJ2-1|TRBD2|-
CAWSLLSAGGSYNEQFF
TGTGCCTGGAGTCTTCTTTCAGCGGGGGGCTCCTACAATGAGCAGTTCTTC
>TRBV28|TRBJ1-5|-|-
CASSPGGGKLNQPQHF
TGTGCCAGCAGCCCTGGGGGGGGCAAGCTTAACCAGCCCCAGCATTTT
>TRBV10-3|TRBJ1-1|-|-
CAINRQENTEAFF
TGTGCCATCAATAGACAGGAAAACACTGAAGCTTTCTTT
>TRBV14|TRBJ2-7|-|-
CASSQLMESSYEQYF
TGTGCCAGCAGCCAATTGATGGAGAGCTCCTACGAGCAGTACTTC
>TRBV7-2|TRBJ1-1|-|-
CASSFNRDLNTEAFF
TGTGCCAGCAGCTTTAACAGGGATTTGAACACTGAAGCTTTCTTT
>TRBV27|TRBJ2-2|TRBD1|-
CASSPSTRQGARTGELFF
TGTGCCAGCAGTCCTTCGACCAGACAGGGGGCGAGGACCGGGGAGCTGTTTTTT
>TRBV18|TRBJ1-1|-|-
CASSPSRDTEAFF
TGTGCCAGCTCACCATCCAGGGACACTGAAGCTTTCTTT
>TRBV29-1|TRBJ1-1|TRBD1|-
CSVEMDRGGTEAFF
TGCAGCGTTGAAATGGACAGGGGGGGGACTGAAGCTTTCTTT
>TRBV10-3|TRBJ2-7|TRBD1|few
CAISELAVTGGYEQYF
TGTGCCATCAGTGAGTTAGCTGTGACAGGGGGCTACGAGCAGTACTTC
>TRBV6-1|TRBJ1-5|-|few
CASSEFPLAAPQHF
TGTGCCAGCAGTGAATTCCCTCTAGCAGCGCCCCAGCATTTT
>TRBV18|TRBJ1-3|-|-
CASSPDTVQLSGNTIYF
TGTGCCAGCTCACCCGACACAGTTCAACTCTCTGGAAACACCATATATTTT
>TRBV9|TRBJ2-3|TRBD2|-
CASSVEVLAEPDTQYF
TGTGCCAGCAGCGTAGAAGTGCTAGCGGAACCAGATACGCAGTATTTT
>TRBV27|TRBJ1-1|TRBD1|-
CASSSGTGPNTEAFF
TGTGCCAGCAGTTCGGGGACAGGGCCGAACACTGAAGCTTTCTTT
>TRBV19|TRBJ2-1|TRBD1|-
CASSIGARGSSYNEQFF
TGTGCCAGTAGTATAGGCGCCAGGGGGAGCTCCTACAATGAGCAGTTCTTC
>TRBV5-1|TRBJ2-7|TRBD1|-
CASWDRGQNEQYF
TGCGCCAGTTGGGACAGGGGGCAGAACGAGCAGTACTTC
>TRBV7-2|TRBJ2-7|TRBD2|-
CASSGGTSGGGAAYEQYF
TGTGCCAGCAGCGGGGGAACTAGCGGGGGCGGAGCTGCCTACGAGCAGTACTTC
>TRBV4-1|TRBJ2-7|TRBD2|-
CASSQDHPSGGAGEQYF
TGCGCCAGCAGCCAAGATCATCCTAGCGGGGGGGCCGGGGAGCAGTACTTC
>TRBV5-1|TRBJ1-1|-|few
CASSLVGSSEEAFF
TGCGCCAGCAGCTTGGTGGGGAGTAGTGAGGAAGCTTTCTTT
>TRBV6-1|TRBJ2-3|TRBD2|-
CASSETSGGASSTDTQYF
TGTGCCAGCAGCGAAACTAGCGGGGGGGCATCTAGCACAGATACGCAGTATTTT
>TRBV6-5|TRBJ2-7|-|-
CASFDRPYEQYF
TGTGCCAGCTTCGACAGGCCCTACGAGCAGTACTTC
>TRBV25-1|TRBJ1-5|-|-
CASSATGAKAQHF
TGTGCCAGCAGCGCGACAGGCGCCAAGGCCCAGCATTTT
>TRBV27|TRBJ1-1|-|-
CASSLLDRNTEAFF
TGTGCCAGCAGTTTATTGGACAGGAACACTGAAGCTTTCTTT
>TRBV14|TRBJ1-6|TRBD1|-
CASSQYGTGRSPLHF
TGTGCCAGCAGCCAATACGGGACAGGGAGATCACCCCTCCACTTT
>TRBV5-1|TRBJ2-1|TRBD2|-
CASSRLAGGYNEQFF
TGCGCCAGCAGCCGACTAGCGGGGGGCTACAATGAGCAGTTCTTC
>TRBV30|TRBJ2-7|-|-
CAWRGGDEQYF
TGTGCCTGGAGAGGGGGGGACGAGCAGTACTTC
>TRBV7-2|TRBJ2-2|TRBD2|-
CASSLSGGTTGELFF
TGTGCCAGCAGCTTAAGCGGGGGGACTACCGGGGAGCTGTTTTTT
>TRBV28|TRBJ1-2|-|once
CASSQGYGYTF
TGTGCCAGCAGTCAGGGGTATGGCTACACCTTC
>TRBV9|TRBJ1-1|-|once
CASSVGGGDTEAFF
TGTGCCAGCAGCGTAGGAGGGGGAGACACTGAAGCTTTCTTT
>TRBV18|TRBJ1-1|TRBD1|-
CASSPGQGRTEAFF
TGTGCCAGCTCACCGGGACAGGGTCGAACTGAAGCTTTCTTT
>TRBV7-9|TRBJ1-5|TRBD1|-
CASSAGTGNQPQHF
TGTGCCAGCAGCGCGGGGACAGGGAATCAGCCCCAGCATTTT